Listed below are T cell receptor beta chains from one sample, sequenced in a study of CD8 T cells in Susac syndrome. A single record per CDR3 protein comes from TCRdb applying MiXCR to the immunoSEQ multiplex PCR reads. The top ten clones hold approximately 0.08% of a sample with around 200,000 distinct CDR3 sequences, approximately 95% of them seen once. The specimen was CD4+ T cells from PBMCs. Source of these receptors: a human donor with multiple sclerosis. Both conserved end residues are part of each CDR3. Size is stated for part of the rows, as once, few or many counts, or as a class when the clone is expanded.

size: .; V: TRBV12-3/TRBV12-4; J: TRBJ1-1; CDR3: CASGTENTEAFF
size: once; V: TRBV29-1; J: TRBJ2-3; CDR3: CSVTLGGGDTQYF
size: .; V: TRBV20-1; J: TRBJ1-5; CDR3: CSALRAGQGGFDSNQPQHF
size: .; V: TRBV2; J: TRBJ2-2; CDR3: CASSLIQNTGELFF
size: once; V: TRBV15; J: TRBJ2-1; CDR3: CATSSFPSGDRYNEQFF
size: .; V: TRBV10-3; J: TRBJ2-5; CDR3: CAISGRGETQYF
size: .; V: TRBV2; J: TRBJ2-6; CDR3: CASSGADRANVLTF
size: .; V: TRBV12-3/TRBV12-4; J: TRBJ1-2; CDR3: CASSPVGAYGYTF
size: few; V: TRBV29-1; J: TRBJ1-1; CDR3: CSAGTVNTEAFF
size: once; V: TRBV29-1; J: TRBJ1-1; CDR3: CSVEVTVEAFF
size: once; V: TRBV29-1; J: TRBJ1-1; CDR3: CSVAVGTNTEAFF
size: once; V: TRBV12-3/TRBV12-4; J: TRBJ2-1; CDR3: CASSPFGQKGSYNEQFF
size: .; V: TRBV7-8; J: TRBJ2-3; CDR3: CASSLGTASTDTQYF
size: once; V: TRBV5-4; J: TRBJ2-1; CDR3: CASSLAGGGQFF
size: .; V: TRBV20-1; J: TRBJ2-3; CDR3: CSARRGGPTDTQYF
size: .; V: TRBV5-4; J: TRBJ2-5; CDR3: CASRTGQQQETQYF
size: .; V: TRBV20-1; J: TRBJ2-3; CDR3: CSARAEAGGTDTQYF
size: .; V: TRBV29-1; J: TRBJ1-1; CDR3: CSAGGSVDTEAFF
size: .; V: TRBV29-1; J: TRBJ2-1; CDR3: CSVASLAGFYSYNEQFF
size: .; V: TRBV28; J: TRBJ2-7; CDR3: CASSPLTGRTAYEQYF
size: .; V: TRBV20-1; J: TRBJ2-5; CDR3: CSARDLVGLAGSETQYF
size: .; V: TRBV3-1; J: TRBJ2-1; CDR3: CASSLLAGQSSYNEQFF
size: .; V: TRBV7-3; J: TRBJ2-5; CDR3: CASSLRAEETQYF